Following are 20 T cell receptor beta chains from one sample sequenced in a study of CD8 T cells in ankylosing spondylitis. TCRdb re-analysed the 5' RACE reads in MiXCR, keeping a single row per CDR3 protein. Of 300,000 to 400,000 distinct CDR3 sequences detected, 9.5% to 13% appear once; the ten largest clones hold roughly 9%. The sequencing input was blood, either unsorted or a sorted T cell fraction (not recorded which). These receptors all come from a female donor with ankylosing spondylitis or in good health (not recorded which).

With respect to this clonotype: A much larger clone differs by one base, so this may be a read error. The chain is built from TRBV10-3 and TRBJ1-3; 11 bases are a match to TRBD1. This CDR3 has 15 amino acids. CDR1 and CDR2 (germline): ENHRY, SYGVKD. CDR3 nucleotide sequence: TGTGCCATCATTTCGGACAGGGGGCCCGGAAAAACCATATATTTT. It translates to CAIISDRGPGKTIYF.

This clonotype was counted at least ten times. CDR3 in amino acids: CASRNLHYGYTF. CDR3 DNA: TGTGCCAGCAGAAATTTACACTATGGCTACACCTTC. The rearrangement joins TRBV12-3 or TRBV12-4 to TRBJ1-2; D is unresolved. Trimming removed 6 bases at V and 3 bases at J, with 8 bases between. The CDR3 totals 12 residues.

This clonotype was counted a few times. The chain employs TRBV5-1 and TRBJ2-7, with no clear D. The CDR3 covers 12 residues. V lost 2 bases, J lost 6 bases, and 9 bases lay in between. Germline CDR1 SGHRS, CDR2 YFSETQ. The CDR3 region is CASSFDNSEQYF. DNA for the CDR3: TGCGCCAGCAGCTTCGACAACTCCGAGCAGTACTTC.

This chain uses TRBV5-1 with TRBJ2-5, with 7 bases aligning to TRBD2. Germline values: CDR1 SGHRS, CDR2 YFSETQ. The CDR3 is made up of 13 amino acids. V gave up 4 bases and J gave up 9 bases; unmatched junction bases: 9. In nucleotides, the CDR3 is TGCGCCAGCAGCGCCGGGACGGCGGGGGCCCAGTACTTC. It translates to CASSAGTAGAQYF.

In its sample, this clonotype was seen many times. This chain links TRBV5-1 with TRBJ1-2; D remains ambiguous. The germline V and J ends were trimmed by 4 bases and 4 bases, with 11 bases remaining between them. CDR3 length: 13 residues. Germline CDR1 is SGHRS and CDR2 is YFSETQ. The DNA for the CDR3 is TGCGCCAGCAGCCTTCTGACTGGCTATGGCTACACCTTC. Translation gives CASSLLTGYGYTF.

V is TRBV10-3 and J is TRBJ1-4; TRBD1 matches 7 bases. The trim removed 2 bases at V and 10 bases at J, leaving 13 bases unmatched. Germline loops: CDR1 ENHRY, CDR2 SYGVKD. CDR3 length: 16 amino acids. The CDR3 loop is CAISERGGTAERKLFF. The CDR3 bases are TGTGCCATCAGTGAGCGCGGGGGGACAGCCGAGCGAAAACTGTTTTTT.

In this sample, this clonotype turned up a few times. This chain joins TRBV7-2 and TRBJ2-2, with 8 bases fitting TRBD2. The CDR3 spans 18 residues. Germline assignment: CDR1 SGHTA and CDR2 FQGNSA. Trimming took 5 bases from V and 0 from J; bases not matched to a gene: 11. CDR3 residues: CASSLRASGFANTGELFF. Here the CDR3 DNA reads TGTGCCAGCAGCCTCAGGGCTAGCGGGTTTGCGAACACCGGGGAGCTGTTTTTT.

This clonotype was seen at least ten times. The rearrangement uses TRBV20-1 and TRBJ1-1; D is uncertain. Germline lookup yields CDR1 DFQATT and CDR2 SNEGSKA (reference sequence). The length of the CDR3 is 14 residues. V lost 1 base and J lost 6, with 15 bases in between. The CDR3 bases are TGCAGTGCTAGAGTGAGGGATGGTATCGCTGAAGCTTTCTTT. It is translated as CSARVRDGIAEAFF.

This clonotype was counted between two and nine times. The chain uses TRBV11-1 and TRBJ1-6; 9 bases map to TRBD1. V dropped 5 bases and J dropped 3; count of bases not matched to a gene: 14. Looked up from germline, CDR1 is SGHAT and CDR2 is FQDESV (reference sequence). The CDR3 runs 19 residues. CDR3 sequence: CASSARDREGLFYNSPLHF. The CDR3 DNA follows: TGTGCCAGCAGCGCTCGGGACAGGGAGGGCCTGTTCTATAATTCACCCCTCCACTTT.

This clonotype was recorded at least ten times. This chain connects TRBV15 to TRBJ1-5, with D perhaps TRBD1 (6 bases). V gave up 5 bases and J gave up 5 bases, with 13 bases separating them. The CDR3 loop spans 14 amino acids. In germline, CDR1 is LNHNV, CDR2 YYDKDF (reference sequence). The CDR3 bases are TGTGCCACCAGCCGAGGGGGACCAGATCAGCCCCAGCATTTT. Translating it yields CATSRGGPDQPQHF.

This clonotype was detected many times. The V and J genes are TRBV20-1 and TRBJ2-7; 8 bases fit TRBD2. Germline trimming cut 3 bases from V and 4 bases from J; bases unmatched to any gene: 8. This CDR3 spans 14 amino acids. The germline CDR1 and CDR2 sequences are DFQATT and SNEGSKA (reference sequence). The CDR3 protein is CSASMAGGVYEQYF. The DNA of the CDR3 is TGCAGTGCTAGTATGGCGGGGGGCGTATACGAGCAGTACTTC.

At least ten counts were recorded for this clonotype. The chain links TRBV20-1 to TRBJ2-1; TRBD2 might be the D (6 bases). This CDR3 contains 16 residues. Trimming took 0 bases from V and 2 from J, leaving 14 bases between them. Germline CDR1 and CDR2: DFQATT and SNEGSKA (reference sequence). The CDR3 DNA is TGCAGTGCTAGAGATCTGCTAGCGCCAGCCTACAATGAGCAGTTCTTC. Protein sequence: CSARDLLAPAYNEQFF.

This clonotype was observed a few times. The chain links TRBV27 to TRBJ1-4; D possibly corresponds to TRBD1 (6 bases). The CDR3 extends over 15 amino acids. In germline, CDR1 is MNHEY, CDR2 SMNVEV (reference sequence). V was pared by 3 bases and J by 7 bases, with 15 bases between. As DNA, the CDR3 is TGTGCCAGCAGTTTTGTTTCTACAGGGAGTGAAAAACTGTTTTTT. Its translation is CASSFVSTGSEKLFF. The full variable domain, its missing parts supplied by reference TRBV27 and TRBJ1-4, is EAQVTQNPRYLITVTGKKLTVTCSQNMNHEYMSWYRQDPGLGLRQIYYSMNVEVTDKGDVPEGYKVSRKEKRNFPLILESPSPNQTSLYFCASSFVSTGSEKLFFGSGTQLSVL.

Regarding this clonotype: Just one base apart from a much larger clone, this may be a read error. This chain's CDR3 is CASKRGIDNQPQHF. CDR3 nucleotides: TGTGCCAGCAAAAGGGGGATCGACAATCAGCCCCAGCATTTT. The rearrangement uses TRBV27 and TRBJ1-5; D is perhaps TRBD1 (6 bases). Germline V gene sequence: CDR1 MNHEY, CDR2 SMNVEV (reference sequence). The CDR3 runs to 14 residues. The V and J ends lost 7 bases and 3 bases respectively, with 13 bases between them.

In this sample, this clonotype turned up a few times. This sequence joins TRBV24-1 and TRBJ2-3, with D hard to call. Trimming pared 1 base from V and 7 bases from J, leaving 14 bases between. This CDR3 is built from 15 residues. CDR1 is KGHDR, CDR2 SFDVKD, per germline. CDR3 sequence reads: CATSDFGSLGHTQYF. The CDR3 coding sequence is TGTGCCACCAGTGATTTCGGATCACTTGGCCATACGCAGTATTTT.

This clonotype was seen many times. The V gene is TRBV20-1, the J gene TRBJ2-3; 13 bases fit TRBD2. Germline CDR1 DFQATT, CDR2 SNEGSKA (reference sequence). This CDR3 is 15 amino acids long. The junction had 7 bases not matched to a gene; V was cut back by 5 bases and J by 5 bases. The CDR3 protein is CSAPRTSGSGDTQYF. CDR3 in DNA: TGCAGTGCTCCCCGGACTAGCGGGAGTGGAGATACGCAGTATTTT.

A remark on this clonotype: A much larger clone is a single base away; this may be a read error. The chain is built from TRBV10-3 and TRBJ1-1; D gene unclear. CDR3 length: 12 amino acids. CDR1 and CDR2 (germline): ENHRY, SYGVKD. V lost 10 bases and J lost 1, with 10 bases in between. CDR3 in amino acids: CASTSGNTEAFF. In DNA form, the CDR3 reads TGTGCCAGCACCTCAGGGAACACTGAAGCTTTCTTT.

This clonotype has ten or more counts. The CDR3: CAISERSNNEQFF. CDR3 nucleotides: TGTGCCATCAGTGAGAGGTCCAACAATGAGCAGTTCTTC. The chain has TRBV10-3 and TRBJ2-1; no clear D. Germline V gene data show CDR1 as ENHRY and CDR2 as SYGVKD. The CDR3 extends over 13 amino acids. Between the trimmed V and J ends, which lost 2 bases and 5 bases, there was a span of 7 bases.

The chain uses TRBV20-1 and TRBJ1-2, with TRBD1 matching 11 bases. The CDR3 spans 14 residues. Germline V gene sequence: CDR1 DFQATT, CDR2 SNEGSKA (reference sequence). J lost 8 bases, V lost 2 bases, and 7 bases had no gene match. CDR3: CSARRTGGGGGYTF. The CDR3 DNA follows: TGCAGTGCTAGACGGACAGGGGGCGGTGGGGGCTACACCTTC.

In this sample, this clonotype turned up many times. This chain uses TRBV5-1 with TRBJ2-7; D ambiguous. Between the trimmed V and J ends, which lost 0 bases and 5 bases, there was a span of 9 bases. Looked up from germline, CDR1 is SGHRS and CDR2 is YFSETQ. This CDR3 is 13 amino acids long. The CDR3 DNA reads as TGCGCCAGCAGCTTGGCCGGGCAGAACGAGCAGTACTTC. This sequence encodes CASSLAGQNEQYF.